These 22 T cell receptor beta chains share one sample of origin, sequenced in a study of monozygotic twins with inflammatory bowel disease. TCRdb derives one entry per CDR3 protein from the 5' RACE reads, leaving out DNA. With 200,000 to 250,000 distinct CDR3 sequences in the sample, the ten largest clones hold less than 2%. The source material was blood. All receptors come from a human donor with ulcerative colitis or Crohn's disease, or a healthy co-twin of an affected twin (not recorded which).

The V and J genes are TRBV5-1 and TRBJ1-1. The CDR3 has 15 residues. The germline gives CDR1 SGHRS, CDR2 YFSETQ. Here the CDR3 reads CASSSDGPPNTEAFF.

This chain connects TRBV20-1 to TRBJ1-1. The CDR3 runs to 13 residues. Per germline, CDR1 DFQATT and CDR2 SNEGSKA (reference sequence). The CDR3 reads CSAAPRRDTEAFF.

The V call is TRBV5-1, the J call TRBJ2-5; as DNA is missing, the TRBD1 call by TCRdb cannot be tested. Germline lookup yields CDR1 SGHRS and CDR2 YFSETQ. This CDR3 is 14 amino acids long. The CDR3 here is CASSEGRSQETQYF. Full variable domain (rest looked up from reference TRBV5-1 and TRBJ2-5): KAGVTQTPRYLIKTRGQQVTLSCSPISGHRSVSWYQQTPGQGLQFLFEYFSETQRNKGNFPGRFSGRQFSNSRSEMNVSTLELGDSALYLCASSEGRSQETQYFGPGTRLLVL.

The CDR3 loop reads CASNNHGGGTYEQYF. The chain combines TRBV12-3 or TRBV12-4 with TRBJ2-7. The CDR3 totals 15 residues.

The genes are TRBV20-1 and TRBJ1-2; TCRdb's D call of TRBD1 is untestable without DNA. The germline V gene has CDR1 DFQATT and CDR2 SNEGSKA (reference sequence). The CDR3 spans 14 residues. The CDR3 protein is CSAISQGANYGYTF.

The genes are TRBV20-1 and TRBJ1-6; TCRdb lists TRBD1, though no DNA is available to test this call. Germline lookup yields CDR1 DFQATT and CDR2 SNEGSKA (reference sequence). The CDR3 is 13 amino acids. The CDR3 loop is CSARGRGDSPLHF.

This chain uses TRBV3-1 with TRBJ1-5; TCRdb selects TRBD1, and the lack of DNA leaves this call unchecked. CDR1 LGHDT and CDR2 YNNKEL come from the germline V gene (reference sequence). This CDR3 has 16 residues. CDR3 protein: CASSQGFDRVNQPQHF.

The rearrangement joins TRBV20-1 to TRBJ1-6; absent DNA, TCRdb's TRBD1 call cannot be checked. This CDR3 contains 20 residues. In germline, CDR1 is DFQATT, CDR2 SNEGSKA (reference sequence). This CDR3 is CSARGGTADLISSYNSPLHF.

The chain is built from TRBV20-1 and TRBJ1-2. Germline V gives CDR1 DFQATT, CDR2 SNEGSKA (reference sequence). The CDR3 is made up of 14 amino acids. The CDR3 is CSASSPGDRYGYTF.

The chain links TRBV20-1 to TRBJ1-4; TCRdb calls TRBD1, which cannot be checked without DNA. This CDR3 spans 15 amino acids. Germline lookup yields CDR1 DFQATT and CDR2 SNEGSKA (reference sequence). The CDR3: CSAPRVGIPNEKLFF.

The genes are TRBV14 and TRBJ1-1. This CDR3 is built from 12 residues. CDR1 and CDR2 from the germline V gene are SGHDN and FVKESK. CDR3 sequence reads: CASSQVGVEAFF.

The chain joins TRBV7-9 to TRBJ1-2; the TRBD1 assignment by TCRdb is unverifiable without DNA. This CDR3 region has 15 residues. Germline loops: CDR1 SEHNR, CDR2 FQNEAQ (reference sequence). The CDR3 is CASSLPRDKKYGYTF.

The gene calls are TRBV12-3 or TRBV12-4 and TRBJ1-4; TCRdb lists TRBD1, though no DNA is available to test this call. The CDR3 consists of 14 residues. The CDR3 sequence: CASSRRGGAIQLFF.

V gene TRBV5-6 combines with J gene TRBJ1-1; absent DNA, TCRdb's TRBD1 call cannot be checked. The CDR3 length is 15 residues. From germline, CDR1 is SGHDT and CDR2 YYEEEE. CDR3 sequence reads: CASSEPGQGSTEAFF.

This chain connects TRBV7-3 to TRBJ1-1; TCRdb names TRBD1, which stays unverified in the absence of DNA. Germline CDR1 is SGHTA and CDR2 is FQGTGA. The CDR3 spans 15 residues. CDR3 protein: CASSLTTGPNTEAFF. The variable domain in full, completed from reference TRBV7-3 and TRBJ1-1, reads GAGVSQTPSNKVTEKGKYVELRCDPISGHTALYWYRQSLGQGPEFLIYFQGTGAADDSGLPNDRFFAVRPEGSVSTLKIQRTERGDSAVYLCASSLTTGPNTEAFFGQGTRLTVV.

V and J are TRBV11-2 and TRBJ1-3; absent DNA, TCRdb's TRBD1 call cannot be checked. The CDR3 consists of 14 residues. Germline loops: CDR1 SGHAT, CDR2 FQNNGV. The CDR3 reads CASSSRGSGNTIYF.

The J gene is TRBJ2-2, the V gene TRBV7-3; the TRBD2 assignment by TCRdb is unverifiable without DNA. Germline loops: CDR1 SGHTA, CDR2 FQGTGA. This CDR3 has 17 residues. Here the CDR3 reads CASSPTSGGPRTGELFF. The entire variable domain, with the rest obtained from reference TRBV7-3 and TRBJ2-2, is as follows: GAGVSQTPSNKVTEKGKYVELRCDPISGHTALYWYRQSLGQGPEFLIYFQGTGAADDSGLPNDRFFAVRPEGSVSTLKIQRTERGDSAVYLCASSPTSGGPRTGELFFGEGSRLTVL.

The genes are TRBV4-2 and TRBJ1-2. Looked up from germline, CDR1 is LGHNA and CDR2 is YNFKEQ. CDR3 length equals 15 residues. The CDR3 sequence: CASSQDLQNNYGYTF.

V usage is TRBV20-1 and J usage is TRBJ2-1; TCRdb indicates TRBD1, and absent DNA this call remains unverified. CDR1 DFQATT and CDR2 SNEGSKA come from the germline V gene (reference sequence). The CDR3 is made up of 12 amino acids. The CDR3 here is CSAQKGAREQFF.

The CDR3 loop is CSAPLLMNTEAFF. This chain joins TRBV20-1 and TRBJ1-1; TCRdb lists TRBD1, though no DNA is available to test this call. CDR3 length: 13 residues. The germline gives CDR1 DFQATT, CDR2 SNEGSKA (reference sequence).

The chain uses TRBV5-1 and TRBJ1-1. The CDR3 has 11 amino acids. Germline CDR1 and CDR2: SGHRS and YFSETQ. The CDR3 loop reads CASSFQTEAFF.

The CDR3 reads CASSLEGTGPYEQYF. This chain joins TRBV5-1 and TRBJ2-7; TCRdb reports TRBD1, a call that lacks DNA to check it against. This CDR3 region has 15 residues. The germline CDR1 and CDR2 sequences are SGHRS and YFSETQ. Full variable domain (missing parts from reference TRBV5-1 and TRBJ2-7): KAGVTQTPRYLIKTRGQQVTLSCSPISGHRSVSWYQQTPGQGLQFLFEYFSETQRNKGNFPGRFSGRQFSNSRSEMNVSTLELGDSALYLCASSLEGTGPYEQYFGPGTRLTVT.